Described below is a single T cell receptor beta chain sequence and its context. Antigen unknown. MiXCR, applied by TCRdb to the reads, yields one record per CDR3 protein. Here the sample spans fewer than 70,000 distinct CDR3 sequences, 25% to 30% being singletons. This entry is derived from a study of T cell repertoires in cytomegalovirus infection. Study-level information: Recently identified HLA-C-restricted CMV epitopes were used, and well-studied HLA-B-restricted CMV epitopes were used as well. CMV infection and matching HLA type were both indicated by public TCR beta signatures. General study points: The ex vivo response showed dominance by HLA-C-restricted CMV-specific TCR beta clonotypes. Cumulative frequency of public TCR beta families picked out carriers of CMV plus the relevant HLA.

V was pared by 2 bases and J by 3 bases, with 12 bases between. CDR1 is SGHDT and CDR2 is YYEEEE in the germline V gene. This CDR3 is 15 amino acids long. The clonotype was recovered from a human donor in good health (CMV status not recorded). Some clones in this sample may be carry-over from other donors' samples. The rearrangement links TRBV5-6 to TRBJ1-5; D gene ambiguous. Sequencing was performed on CD8+ T cells from cultured PBMCs, taken from culture after CMV antigen stimulation. The DNA for the CDR3 is TGTGCCAGCAGCTTAGGCAGGCGACCCAATCAGCCCCAGCATTTT. It specifies CASSLGRRPNQPQHF.